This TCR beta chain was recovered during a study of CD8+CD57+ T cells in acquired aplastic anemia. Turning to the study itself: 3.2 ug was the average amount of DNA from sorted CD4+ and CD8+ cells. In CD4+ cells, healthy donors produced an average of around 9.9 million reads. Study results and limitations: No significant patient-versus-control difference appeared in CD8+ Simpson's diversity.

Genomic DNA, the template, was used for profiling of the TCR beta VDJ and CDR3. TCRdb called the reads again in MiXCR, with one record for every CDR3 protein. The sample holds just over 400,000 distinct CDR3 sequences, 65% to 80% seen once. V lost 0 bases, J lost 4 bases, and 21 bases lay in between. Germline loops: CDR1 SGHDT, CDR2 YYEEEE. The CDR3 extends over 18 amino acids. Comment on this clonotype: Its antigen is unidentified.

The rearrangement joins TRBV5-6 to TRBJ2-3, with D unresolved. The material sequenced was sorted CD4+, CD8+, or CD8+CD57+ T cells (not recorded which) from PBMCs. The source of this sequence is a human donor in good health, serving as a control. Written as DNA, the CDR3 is TGTGCCAGCAGCTTGGGTCAGAATTCCTCGCCGGGCGCAGATACGCAGTATTTT. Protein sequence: CASSLGQNSSPGADTQYF.